Given below is one T cell receptor beta chain in context. The entry originates in a study of technical replicates of blood from several donors. Some clones are missing from TCRdb's copy, which holds only in-frame ones; the method was immunoSEQ multiplex PCR. The table records about 100,000 clones, 95% of them present only once. The specimen sequenced was T cells isolated from PBMCs. The receptor was derived from a human donor in good health.

The CDR3 sequence: CASTTGGGDEQYF. For the CDR3, the DNA is TGCGCCAGCACCACAGGGGGAGGGGACGAGCAGTACTTC. V usage is TRBV5-1 and J usage is TRBJ2-7, with D possibly matching TRBD1 (8 bases). Germline CDR1 reads SGHRS; CDR2 reads YFSETQ. Trimming shortened V by 6 bases and J by 5 bases, and 15 bases separated the two germline ends. This CDR3 is 13 amino acids long. The complete variable domain, with remaining parts taken from reference TRBV5-1 and TRBJ2-7, reads KAGVTQTPRYLIKTRGQQVTLSCSPISGHRSVSWYQQTPGQGLQFLFEYFSETQRNKGNFPGRFSGRQFSNSRSEMNVSTLELGDSALYLCASTTGGGDEQYFGPGTRLTVT.